This entry describes one T cell receptor (beta chain). This clone was seen only a few times. This receptor's antigen is unknown. One base away there is no much larger clone; base qualities are not given. These data are taken from a study of a mutant IDH1 vaccine in newly diagnosed glioma (dated by TCRdb to the early 2020s). As for the study more broadly: Vaccination began 4-6 weeks after radiotherapy alone, or alongside temozolomide cycles in the chemotherapy-containing groups. Of the approximately 33 treated patients, approximately 62% were male and approximately 40% were female, and the mean age was 40.4 years. Before enrollment, patients had received standard therapy of radiotherapy alone, temozolomide alone, or radiochemotherapy with temozolomide; most received the combination. The week-35 safety follow-up took place at visit V12, and the week-47 end of study took place at visit V13. Peripheral blood was collected at six visits: V03 (baseline), V05, V07, V10, V12 and V13. Longitudinal TCRB deep sequencing was done for 25 to 30 treated patients, wherever samples were available for exploratory analyses.

To prepare the library, the immunoSEQ multiplex PCR assay was applied. Following the manufacturer's protocol, the hsTCRB Kit was used to amplify rearranged TCR beta chain sequences. TCRB libraries were sequenced on an Illumina MiSeq. Per the original workflow: The proprietary platform of the kit vendor was used for demultiplexing, trimming and gene mapping. Entries here come from immuneACCESS through TCRdb and include only in-frame sequences with V and J called. Some clones fail to appear in such tables; in the studies checked, an unresolved V gene covers under half of the shortfall, and the cause of the remainder is unknown. V and J calls and clone size come straight from that table; D and trimming were deduced from the DNA. The sample table holds approximately 31,000 clones, of which around 80% were seen once. The top ten clones comprise about 3.2% of the sample. What this sample's time point label stands for: week 35, safety follow-up. Every vaccine dose consisted of 300 ug of a 20-mer mutant IDH1 peptide in Montanide, administered subcutaneously together with topical imiquimod. Across visits V03 through V10, patients got a total of eight vaccinations, given in weeks 1, 3, 5, 7, 11, 15, 19 and 23. Donors had newly diagnosed WHO grade 3 or 4 IDH1-mutant astrocytomas with loss of nuclear ATRX. The samples were drawn from NOA16, a multicentre, single-arm, open-label phase I trial in Germany that tested a mutant IDH1 peptide vaccine in humans for the first time. Genomic DNA for TCRB sequencing was extracted from EDTA blood using the DNeasy Blood and Tissue Kit.

Broader findings and caveats from the paper: Availability determined which PBMC samples were chosen for TCRB deep sequencing. The authors stated that sample limitations prevented analyses of patient blood samples from being reproduced. Immune responses induced by the vaccine were seen in approximately 92% of patients across multiple MHC alleles. Pseudoprogression seemed to be unrelated to changes in the top peripheral T cell clonotypes found by TCRB sequencing.

The input for sequencing was PBMCs, taken from a glioma patient whose treatment included an IDH1 peptide vaccine. The receptor was isolated from a man aged 35 to 55 with glioma. Some clones in this sample may be carry-over from other donors' samples.

The DNA is TGTGCCAGCAGGGGGCTCGAAGGTGGCTACACCTTC. Its translation is CASRGLEGGYTF. Rearrangement joined TRBV2 to TRBJ1-2; TRBD1 might be the D gene, on 5 matching bases. CDR1 is given as SNHLY and CDR2 as FYNNEI, both from the germline V gene. V is clipped by 6 bases and J by 7 bases, and the sequence between their germline boundaries is 12 bases long. The CDR3, cysteine through phenylalanine, is 12 amino acids long. Only CDR3 DNA is held: 36 bases, read in frame from base 1.